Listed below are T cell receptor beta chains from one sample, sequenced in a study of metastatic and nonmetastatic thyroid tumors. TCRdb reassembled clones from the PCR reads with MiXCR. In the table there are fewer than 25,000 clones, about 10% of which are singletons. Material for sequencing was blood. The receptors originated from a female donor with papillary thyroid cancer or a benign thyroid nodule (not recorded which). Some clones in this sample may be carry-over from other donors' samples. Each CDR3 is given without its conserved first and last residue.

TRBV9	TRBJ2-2	ASSVEGYTGELL
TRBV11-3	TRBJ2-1	ASSSLRLAGTAYNEQF
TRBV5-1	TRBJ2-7	ASSLGGTGGYEQY
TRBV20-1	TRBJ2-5	SASRDTIQETQY
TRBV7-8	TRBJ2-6	ASSPRDSFEALT
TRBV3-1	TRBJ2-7	ASSQAYRGEQY
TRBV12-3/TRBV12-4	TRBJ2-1	ASGERGSYNEQF
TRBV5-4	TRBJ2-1	ASSLDLRPNNEQF
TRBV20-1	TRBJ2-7	SARTGTGYPEQY
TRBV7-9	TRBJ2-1	ASFRAGDKENEQF
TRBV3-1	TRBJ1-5	ASSPQTGNQPQH
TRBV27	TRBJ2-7	ASSFRDAGYEQY
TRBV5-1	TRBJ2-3	ASSLAGTGPVDTQY
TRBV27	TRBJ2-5	ASSPRTAPKRETQY
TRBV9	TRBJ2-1	ASSVESSYNEQF
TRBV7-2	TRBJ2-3	ASSPGRAHTQY
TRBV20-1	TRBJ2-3	SARAPYSPDITDTQY
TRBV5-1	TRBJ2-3	ASSALSQGTSGSAQY
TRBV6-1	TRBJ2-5	ASRPTPAQETQY
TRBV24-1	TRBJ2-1	ATSLAEEQF
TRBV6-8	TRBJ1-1	ASRNQTGPDTEAF
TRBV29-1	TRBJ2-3	SVDSTGSGGTDTQY
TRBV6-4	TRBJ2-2	ASRTSGSTGELF
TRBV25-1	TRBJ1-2	ASSPGQVYGYT
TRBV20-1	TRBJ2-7	SAESSTTSVQY
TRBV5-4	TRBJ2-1	ASSLGDGTGSYNEQF
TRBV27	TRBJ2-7	ASSSTGAYEQY
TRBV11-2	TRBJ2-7	ASSSRTSGRSYEQY